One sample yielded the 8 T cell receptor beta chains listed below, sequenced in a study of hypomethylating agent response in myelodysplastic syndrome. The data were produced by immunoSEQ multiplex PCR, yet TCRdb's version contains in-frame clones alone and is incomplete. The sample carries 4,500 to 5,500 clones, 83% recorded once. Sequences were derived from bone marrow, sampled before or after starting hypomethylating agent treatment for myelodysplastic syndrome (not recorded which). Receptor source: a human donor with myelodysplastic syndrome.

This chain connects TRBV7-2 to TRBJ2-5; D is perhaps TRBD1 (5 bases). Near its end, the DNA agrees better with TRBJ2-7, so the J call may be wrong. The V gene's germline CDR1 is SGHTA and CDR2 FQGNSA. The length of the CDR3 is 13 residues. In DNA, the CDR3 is TGTGCCAGCAGCTTAGACAGGTCCTACGAGCAGTACTTC. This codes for CASSLDRSYEQYF.

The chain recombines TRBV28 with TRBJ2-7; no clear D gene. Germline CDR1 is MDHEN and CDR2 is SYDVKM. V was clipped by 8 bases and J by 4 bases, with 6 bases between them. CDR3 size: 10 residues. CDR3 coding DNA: TGTGCCAGCGATTGGTACGAGCAGTACTTC. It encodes CASDWYEQYF.

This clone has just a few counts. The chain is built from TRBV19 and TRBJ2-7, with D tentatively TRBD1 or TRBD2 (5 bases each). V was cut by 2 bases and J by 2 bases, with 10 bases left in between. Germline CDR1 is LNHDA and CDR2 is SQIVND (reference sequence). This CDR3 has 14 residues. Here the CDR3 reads CASSISGRAYEQYF. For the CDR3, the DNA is TGTGCCAGTAGTATATCGGGACGCGCCTACGAGCAGTACTTC.

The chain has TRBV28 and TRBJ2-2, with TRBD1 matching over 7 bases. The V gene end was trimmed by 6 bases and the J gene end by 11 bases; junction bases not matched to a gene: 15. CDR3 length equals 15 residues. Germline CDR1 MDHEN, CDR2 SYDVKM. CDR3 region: CASSLYNRGPRELFF. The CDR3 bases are TGTGCCAGCAGCCTGTATAACAGGGGACCGAGAGAGCTGTTTTTT. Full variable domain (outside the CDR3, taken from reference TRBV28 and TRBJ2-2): DVKVTQSSRYLVKRTGEKVFLECVQDMDHENMFWYRQDPGLGLRLIYFSYDVKMKEKGDIPEGYSVSREKKERFSLILESASTNQTSMYLCASSLYNRGPRELFFGEGSRLTVL.

The chain's CDR3 is CASSPPGSETARSAQYF. CDR3 nucleotides: TGTGCCAGCTCACCCCCTGGATCCGAAACTGCGCGGAGCGCCCAGTACTTC. The chain employs TRBV18 and TRBJ2-5; D gene ambiguous. The ends were cut back, 3 bases at V and 9 bases at J, with 26 bases in the middle. CDR1 is KGHSH and CDR2 is LQKENI in the germline V gene. CDR3 length: 17 amino acids.

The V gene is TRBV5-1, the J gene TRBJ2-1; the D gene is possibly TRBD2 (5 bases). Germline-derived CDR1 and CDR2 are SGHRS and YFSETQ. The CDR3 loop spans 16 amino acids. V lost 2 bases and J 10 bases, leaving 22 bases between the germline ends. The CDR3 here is CASSLGLSRGTGEQFF. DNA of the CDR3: TGCGCCAGCAGCTTAGGTCTTTCCCGCGGTACGGGGGAGCAGTTCTTC.

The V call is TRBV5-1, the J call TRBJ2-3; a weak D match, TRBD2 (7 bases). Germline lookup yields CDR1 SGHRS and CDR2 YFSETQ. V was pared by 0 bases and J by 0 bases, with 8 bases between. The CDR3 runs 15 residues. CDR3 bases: TGCGCCAGCAGCTTGGAGGGGGGGAGCACAGATACGCAGTATTTT. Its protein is CASSLEGGSTDTQYF.

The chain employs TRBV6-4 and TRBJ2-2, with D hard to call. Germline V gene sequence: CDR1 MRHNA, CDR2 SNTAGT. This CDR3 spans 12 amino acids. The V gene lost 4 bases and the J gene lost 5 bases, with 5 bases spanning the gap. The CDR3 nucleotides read TGTGCCAGCAGTGCCGGGACCGGGGAGCTGTTTTTT. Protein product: CASSAGTGELFF.